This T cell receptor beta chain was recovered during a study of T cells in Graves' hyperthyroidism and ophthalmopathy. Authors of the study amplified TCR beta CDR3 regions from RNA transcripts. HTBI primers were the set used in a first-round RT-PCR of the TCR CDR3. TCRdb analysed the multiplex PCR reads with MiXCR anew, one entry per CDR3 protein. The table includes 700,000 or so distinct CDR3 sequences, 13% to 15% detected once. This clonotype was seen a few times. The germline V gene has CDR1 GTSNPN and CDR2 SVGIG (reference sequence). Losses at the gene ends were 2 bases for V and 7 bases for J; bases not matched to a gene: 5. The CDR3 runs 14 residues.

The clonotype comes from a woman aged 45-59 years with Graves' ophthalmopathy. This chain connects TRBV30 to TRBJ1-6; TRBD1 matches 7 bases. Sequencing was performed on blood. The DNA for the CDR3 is TGTGCCTGGAGTAACAGGGGAGGGAATTCACCCCTCCACTTT. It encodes CAWSNRGGNSPLHF. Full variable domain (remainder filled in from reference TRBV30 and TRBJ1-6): SQTIHQWPATLVQPVGSPLSLECTVEGTSNPNLYWYRQAAGRGLQLLFYSVGIGQISSEVPQNLSASRPQDRQFILSSKKLLLSDSGFYLCAWSNRGGNSPLHFGNGTRLTVT.